This T cell receptor (beta chain) came from a study of blood T cells in healthy people across ages. For the second PCR, which ran for roughly 6 to 12 cycles, a sample-barcoded 5' primer and a J-beta primer mix were used. Each cDNA was tagged by a template-switch adaptor containing 12 random nucleotides. TCRdb re-called the 5' RACE reads through MiXCR, storing one row per CDR3 protein. In the table there are fewer than 2,000,000 distinct CDR3 sequences, 30% to 40% of which are singletons. As concerns this clonotype: The antigen remains undetermined.

Broader study findings: More naive CD4+ cells and higher diversity marked long-lived donors relative to aged donors. Naive T cell percentage strongly correlated with TCR beta diversity.

This CDR3 comprises 15 residues. In germline, CDR1 is LGHNA, CDR2 YSLEER. The V gene end was trimmed by 7 bases and the J gene end by 6 bases; junction bases not matched to a gene: 9. The authors isolated at least 7 million PBMCs per sample. This TCR came from a human donor in good health. The chain is built from TRBV4-3 and TRBJ1-4, with TRBD1 matching 9 bases. Sequenced input: blood. The CDR3 sequence is CASKFDGDRDEKLFF. DNA for the CDR3: TGCGCCAGCAAGTTTGATGGGGACAGGGATGAAAAACTGTTTTTT.